This section outlines one T cell receptor (beta chain) sequence together with its context. Assay used: immunoSEQ multiplex PCR; TCRdb lists only in-frame clones, some missing. Here the sample spans under 350,000 clones, 75% to 90% being singletons. These data are taken from a study of blood T cell repertoires in COVID-19. CDR3 length: 14 residues. This chain joins TRBV21-1 and TRBJ1-2; the table's D call of TRBD1 was not tested on the DNA. TRBV21-1 represents a pseudogene. Material for sequencing was PBMCs or T cells enriched from blood (not recorded which). This TCR was sampled from a woman between 35 and 50 years old who had recovered from COVID-19. CDR3 nucleotide sequence: TGTGCCAGCATCCGATTCACAGGGGTAGCTGGCTACACCTTC. Protein sequence: CASIRFTGVAGYTF.